This T cell receptor (beta chain) was sequenced during a study of blood T cell repertoires in COVID-19 (TCRdb year 2020). About the full investigation: Collaborator samples came from the United States, Italy and Spain and covered acute and convalescent phases of COVID-19. The prospective study material was composed of cDNA or gDNA derived from T cells, B-cell-depleted T cells, or PBMCs. The repertoires were released in a freely available public database meant as a resource for research on the immune response to SARS-CoV-2. The samples were drawn from the first 160 participants of the ongoing ImmuneRACE study and from some 1,300 subjects provided by 6 global collaborators. HLA class I and class II types, where available, came from metadata supplied by the sample provider rather than from assay-based typing. The sample metadata nearly always contained a de-identified subject ID, COVID-19 status, age in years and sex. Deeply sampled blood TCRbeta repertoires from subjects exposed to, actively infected with, or recovered from COVID-19 were included in the dataset. What the research found in general, with its limitations: How much clinical and demographic metadata was included differed by source and by participant, and the metadata was provided uncurated.

Points on this clone: Its antigen is currently not known. No base quality values were provided; no much bigger clone lies one nucleotide off.

The collaborating institutions used their own protocols to collect whole blood in K2EDTA tubes. For TCRbeta analysis, collaborators shipped samples as frozen whole blood, isolated PBMCs, or DNA extracted from either of those sample types. CDR1 and CDR2 are drawn from the germline V gene (reference sequence): LNHDA, SQIVND. Here V drops 3 bases and J drops 1 base, and the junction holds 4 bases not matched to any gene. From the cysteine up to the phenylalanine, the CDR3 has a length of 15 residues. CDR3 DNA is the only sequence kept; it has 45 bases, read in frame from the first base. The immunoSEQ Assay, a bias-controlled multiplex PCR, was used to amplify TCRbeta CDR3 regions from genomic DNA. The original pipeline was this. The number of nucleated cells in each sample was estimated from the amplification of reference gene primers within the assay. To quantify the absolute abundance of each unique TCRbeta CDR3 rearrangement, sequence reads were collapsed and filtered. Productive Simpson clonality was computed per sample as the square root of Simpson's diversity index over productive rearrangements. Drawn from immuneACCESS, this table holds only the in-frame rearrangements with V and J called that TCRdb kept. Clones are partly lost; checked studies trace under half to an unresolved V gene and leave the rest unexplained. V and J calls and clone size follow that table, whereas D and trimming were derived from the DNA. The sample has approximately 230,000 clones on record, nearly 90% of them singletons. The biggest ten clones account for under 4% of the sample.

In this chain, TRBV19 is recombined with TRBJ2-5, with 8 middle bases fitting TRBD2. Sequencing used peripheral blood. This clonotype was sampled from a man aged 18 to 30 with active or convalescent COVID-19. The CDR3 corresponds to CASSIGTSGQETQYF. Here is the DNA: TGTGCCAGTAGTATCGGTACTAGCGGCCAAGAGACCCAGTACTTC.